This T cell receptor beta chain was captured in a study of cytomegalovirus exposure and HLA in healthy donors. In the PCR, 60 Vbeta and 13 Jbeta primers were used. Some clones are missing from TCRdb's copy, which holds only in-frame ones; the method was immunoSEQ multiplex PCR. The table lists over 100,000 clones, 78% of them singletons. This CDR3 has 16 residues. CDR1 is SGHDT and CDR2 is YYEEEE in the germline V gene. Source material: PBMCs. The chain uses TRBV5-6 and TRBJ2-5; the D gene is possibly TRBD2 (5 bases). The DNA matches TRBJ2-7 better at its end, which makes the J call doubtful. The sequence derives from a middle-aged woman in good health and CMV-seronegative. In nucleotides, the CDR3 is TGTGCCAGCAGCTTGCGGTTGACGCGGGTCGGATACGAGCAGTACTTC. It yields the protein CASSLRLTRVGYEQYF.